These T cell receptor beta chains were read from a single sample in a study of T cells in Graves' hyperthyroidism and ophthalmopathy. One entry per CDR3 protein results from TCRdb running MiXCR on the multiplex PCR reads. The sample includes about 620,000 distinct CDR3 sequences, around 15% of them seen just once. Specimen: blood. The receptors come from a woman in her twenties or thirties with Graves' hyperthyroidism. The CDR3 runs from the conserved cysteine through the conserved F or W. Fields, in order: clone size, V gene, D gene, J gene, CDR3 DNA, CDR3 protein. The D gene is left open where the match is weak. Rows give clone size only sometimes, using once, few, many, or a class for an expanded clone.

clone_size: -
v_call: TRBV20-1
d_call: -
j_call: TRBJ2-7
cdr3_nt: TGCAGTGCTAGAGTAGGGACTTCTTTACCCTACGAGCAGTACTTC
cdr3_aa: CSARVGTSLPYEQYF

clone_size: many
v_call: TRBV12-3/TRBV12-4
d_call: -
j_call: TRBJ1-1
cdr3_nt: TGTGCCAGCAGGTTAGAGAACACTGAAGCTTTCTTT
cdr3_aa: CASRLENTEAFF

clone_size: many
v_call: TRBV27
d_call: TRBD1
j_call: TRBJ1-2
cdr3_nt: TGTGCCAGCAGCTTAGGGACAGCATATGGCTACACCTTC
cdr3_aa: CASSLGTAYGYTF

clone_size: -
v_call: TRBV11-2
d_call: -
j_call: TRBJ2-1
cdr3_nt: TGTGCCAGCAGCATAATCCAGGAGCAGTTCTTC
cdr3_aa: CASSIIQEQFF

clone_size: few
v_call: TRBV9
d_call: -
j_call: TRBJ1-2
cdr3_nt: TGTGCCAGCAGCGTAAGGGGGACCGCCTGGGAGGAGGTCTACACCTTC
cdr3_aa: CASSVRGTAWEEVYTF

clone_size: -
v_call: TRBV11-1
d_call: -
j_call: TRBJ2-1
cdr3_nt: TGTGCCAGCAGCTTAAACAGATACAATGAGCAGTTCTTC
cdr3_aa: CASSLNRYNEQFF

clone_size: few
v_call: TRBV6-1
d_call: -
j_call: TRBJ1-2
cdr3_nt: TGTGCCAGCAGGCGCGGGCAGGGGAGATCTGGAGGGGGCTACACCTTC
cdr3_aa: CASRRGQGRSGGGYTF

clone_size: many
v_call: TRBV28
d_call: -
j_call: TRBJ2-3
cdr3_nt: TGTGCCAGCATGAAGAGCAGGGCTAGCACAGATACGCAGTATTTT
cdr3_aa: CASMKSRASTDTQYF

clone_size: -
v_call: TRBV5-5
d_call: -
j_call: TRBJ2-5
cdr3_nt: TGTGCCAGCAGCTTGGCCCTAGGGTACCAAGAGACCCAGTACTTC
cdr3_aa: CASSLALGYQETQYF

clone_size: few
v_call: TRBV6-1
d_call: -
j_call: TRBJ2-1
cdr3_nt: TGTGCCAGCAGTGCCCACCCCCGCTCCTACAATGAGCAGTTCTTC
cdr3_aa: CASSAHPRSYNEQFF

clone_size: -
v_call: TRBV20-1
d_call: -
j_call: TRBJ2-2
cdr3_nt: TGCAGTGCTAGAGATCAGGCAGGGAGGATTTTTGGGGAGCTGTTTTTT
cdr3_aa: CSARDQAGRIFGELFF

clone_size: few
v_call: TRBV9
d_call: TRBD1
j_call: TRBJ2-2
cdr3_nt: TGTGCCAGCAGCCCCGGGAACAGGGGGCAGGTAACCGGGGAGCTGTTTTTT
cdr3_aa: CASSPGNRGQVTGELFF

clone_size: many
v_call: TRBV2
d_call: -
j_call: TRBJ2-1
cdr3_nt: TGTGCCAGCAGTGAAGAGGGGGGCAATGAGCAGTTCTTC
cdr3_aa: CASSEEGGNEQFF

clone_size: many
v_call: TRBV6-2/TRBV6-3
d_call: TRBD2
j_call: TRBJ2-2
cdr3_nt: TGTGCCAGCAGTTACCTTAGACTAGCGGAGAACACCGGGGAGCTGTTTTTT
cdr3_aa: CASSYLRLAENTGELFF

clone_size: few
v_call: TRBV6-5
d_call: -
j_call: TRBJ2-1
cdr3_nt: TGTGCCAGCAGTTACTCGATGGGCACAGGGCTCGGGTTTTACAATGAGCAGTTCTTC
cdr3_aa: CASSYSMGTGLGFYNEQFF

clone_size: many
v_call: TRBV6-2/TRBV6-3
d_call: -
j_call: TRBJ2-2
cdr3_nt: TGTGCCAGCAGTTACCGGCTAGCGACGAACACCGGGGAGCTGTTTTTT
cdr3_aa: CASSYRLATNTGELFF